These 25 T cell receptor beta chains were sequenced from one sample in a study of blood T cell repertoires in COVID-19. The assay was immunoSEQ multiplex PCR, and TCRdb's table has in-frame clones only and misses some. The sample carries approximately 350,000 clones, around 91% recorded once. Sequences were obtained from peripheral blood. All receptors derive from a woman between 18 and 29 years old who had recovered from COVID-19.

The chain employs TRBV4-2 and TRBJ1-1, with a weak D call TRBD1 (6 bases). From germline, CDR1 is LGHNA and CDR2 YNFKEQ. Trimming shortened V by 1 base and J by 1 base, and 7 bases separated the two germline ends. CDR3 length: 14 amino acids. DNA for the CDR3: TGTGCCAGCAGCCAAGGGGGACAGAACACTGAAGCTTTCTTT. Its translation: CASSQGGQNTEAFF.

The chain combines TRBV10-3 with TRBJ2-2, with 10 bases fitting TRBD2. The CDR3 loop spans 16 amino acids. The germline CDR1 and CDR2 sequences are ENHRY and SYGVKD. V lost 1 base to trimming and J lost 4 bases; unmatched junction nucleotides: 3. For the CDR3, the DNA is TGTGCCATCAGTGAGTTAGCGGGGGGAACCACCGGGGAGCTGTTTTTT. It yields the protein CAISELAGGTTGELFF.

The V gene is TRBV2, the J gene TRBJ2-1; a possible D gene is TRBD1 (6 bases). The CDR3 contains 15 residues. CDR1 and CDR2 from the germline V gene are SNHLY and FYNNEI. V lost 6 bases and J 2 bases, leaving 14 bases between the germline ends. Here the CDR3 reads CASRKGVEAYNEQFF. The CDR3 DNA reads TGTGCCAGCAGGAAGGGGGTGGAGGCCTACAATGAGCAGTTCTTC. Using reference TRBV2 and TRBJ2-1 for the parts outside the CDR3, the full variable domain is EPEVTQTPSHQVTQMGQEVILRCVPISNHLYFYWYRQILGQKVEFLVSFYNNEISEKSEIFDDQFSVERPDGSNFTLKIRSTKLEDSAMYFCASRKGVEAYNEQFFGPGTRLTVL.

The rearrangement uses TRBV9 and TRBJ1-4; a weak D match, TRBD1 (5 bases). This CDR3 is built from 15 residues. Deletions cut 0 bases from V and 4 bases from J, with 10 bases between. The germline CDR1 and CDR2 sequences are SGDLS and YYNGEE. The DNA for the CDR3 is TGTGCCAGCAGCGTAGCATCCGGGGGTAATGAAAAACTGTTTTTT. It specifies CASSVASGGNEKLFF.

CDR3 region: CASSTAGGRSDTQYF. CDR3 nucleotide sequence: TGTGCCAGCTCAACTGCAGGGGGTCGGTCAGATACGCAGTATTTT. The V and J genes are TRBV18 and TRBJ2-3; 7 nucleotides line up with TRBD1. This CDR3 region has 15 residues. CDR1 and CDR2 (germline): KGHSH, LQKENI. V gave up 5 bases and J gave up 4 bases; unmatched junction bases: 9.

This chain connects TRBV29-1 to TRBJ2-3; D gene uncertain. The V gene lost 4 bases and the J gene lost 0 bases, with 8 bases spanning the gap. The CDR3 loop spans 13 amino acids. Germline-derived CDR1 and CDR2 are SQVTM and ANQGSEA. The CDR3 sequence is CSVAVRSTDTQYF. The CDR3 DNA reads as TGCAGCGTTGCAGTGAGGAGCACAGATACGCAGTATTTT.

This clone was recorded only once. The chain has TRBV5-1 and TRBJ1-2; TRBD1 is a possible D gene (6 bases). This CDR3 is built from 15 residues. CDR1 and CDR2 from the germline V gene are SGHRS and YFSETQ. V was trimmed by 5 bases and J by 4 bases, leaving 18 bases between them. Here the CDR3 DNA reads TGCGCCAGCAGACCTACAGGGTTCGGAGTCTATGGCTACACCTTC. Protein sequence: CASRPTGFGVYGYTF.

J is TRBJ2-1 and V is TRBV30, with 9 bases that match TRBD2. CDR3 size: 17 residues. With V trimmed by 5 bases and J by 6 bases, 17 bases remained unmatched. Germline loops: CDR1 GTSNPN, CDR2 SVGIG (reference sequence). The CDR3 sequence: CAWEGWREGRGVNEQFF. The CDR3 nucleotides read TGTGCCTGGGAGGGATGGCGGGAGGGCCGGGGGGTCAATGAGCAGTTCTTC.

This clone was detected only once. The CDR3 here is CASSHLGQVSDYGYTF. As DNA, the CDR3 is TGTGCCAGCAGTCACCTGGGACAGGTCTCGGACTATGGCTACACCTTC. The V and J genes are TRBV6-2 or TRBV6-3 and TRBJ1-2; 8 nucleotides align to TRBD1. CDR3 size: 16 residues. V gave up 5 bases and J gave up 3 bases; unmatched junction bases: 11. The germline gives CDR1 MNHEY, CDR2 SVGEGT.

This clone was counted a single time. The J gene is TRBJ2-3, the V gene TRBV7-9; 7 bases line up with TRBD2. The CDR3 extends over 15 amino acids. In germline, CDR1 is SEHNR, CDR2 FQNEAQ (reference sequence). V lost 0 bases and J lost 1; bases outside the gene matches: 1. The DNA for the CDR3 is TGTGCCAGCAGCTTAGCGCTAGCGGGCACAGATACGCAGTATTTT. It encodes CASSLALAGTDTQYF.

This chain links TRBV6-6 with TRBJ2-2; TRBD2 is a possible D gene (5 bases). V dropped 5 bases and J dropped 0 bases, with 13 bases sitting between them. Germline CDR1 is MNHNY and CDR2 is SVGAGI (reference sequence). The CDR3 runs 16 residues. The CDR3 sequence: CASSPGTGTNTGELFF. Written as DNA, the CDR3 is TGTGCCAGCAGTCCCGGAACGGGGACGAACACCGGGGAGCTGTTTTTT.

J is TRBJ1-1 and V is TRBV3-1 (or the pseudogene TRBV3-2); D remains ambiguous. The CDR3 totals 13 residues. CDR1 is LGHDT and CDR2 is YNNKEL in the germline V gene (reference sequence). Between the trimmed V and J ends, which lost 2 bases and 1 base, there was a span of 5 bases. CDR3 sequence: CASSQKRNTEAFF. In nucleotides, the CDR3 is TGTGCCAGCAGCCAAAAGCGGAACACTGAAGCTTTCTTT.

The V call is TRBV18, the J call TRBJ2-2, with TRBD1 identical over 7 bases. The CDR3 runs 16 residues. Germline loops: CDR1 KGHSH, CDR2 LQKENI. The junction had 9 bases not matched to a gene; V was cut back by 3 bases and J by 5 bases. CDR3 amino acids: CASSPATNRGTGELFF. The CDR3, as DNA: TGTGCCAGCTCACCGGCTACTAACAGGGGAACCGGGGAGCTGTTTTTT.

The rearrangement links TRBV10-3 to TRBJ2-7, with 8 bases identical to TRBD1. From germline, CDR1 is ENHRY and CDR2 SYGVKD. This CDR3 is 15 amino acids long. V shed 6 bases, J shed 0 bases, and the junction held 7 bases outside the gene matches. The DNA for the CDR3 is TGTGCCATCAGGGGGGGACAGGACAGCTCCTACGAGCAGTACGTC. Translated, it gives CAIRGGQDSSYEQYV.

CDR3 nucleotide sequence: TGTGCCAGCAGTTACGGCGGGATGGCTGATGAGCAGTTCTTC. Encoded protein: CASSYGGMADEQFF. V is TRBV6-2 or TRBV6-3 and J is TRBJ2-1; tentative D call: TRBD2 (6 bases). Germline loops: CDR1 MNHEY, CDR2 SVGEGT. The CDR3 loop spans 14 amino acids. Between the trimmed V and J ends, which lost 2 bases and 8 bases, there was a span of 13 bases.

The rearrangement links TRBV4-3 to TRBJ2-2; 10 positions agree with TRBD2. V trimming: 1 base; J trimming: 4 bases; junction bases outside the gene matches: 12. The CDR3 runs to 19 residues. Per the germline V gene, CDR1 is LGHNA and CDR2 is YSLEER. CDR3 bases: TGCGCCAGCAGCCAAGCGCCGCTAGCGGGAGTTTGGGGCACCGGGGAGCTGTTTTTT. This sequence encodes CASSQAPLAGVWGTGELFF.

The chain employs TRBV4-3 and TRBJ2-7, with TRBD2 matching 7 bases. Per germline, CDR1 LGHNA and CDR2 YSLEER. The length of the CDR3 is 15 residues. Trimming cost V 0 bases and J 3 bases; bases outside gene matches: 5. The CDR3 region has the DNA TGCGCCAGCAGCCAAGAGGCTAGCGGCTTCTACGAGCAGTACGTC. Encoded protein: CASSQEASGFYEQYV.

About this clone: Its ends do not fully match the called genes, so a read error is possible. V is TRBV7-9 and J is TRBJ1-2, with D possibly matching TRBD1 (5 bases). Germline V CDR1 and CDR2: SEHNR, FQNEAQ (reference sequence). CDR3 length: 13 amino acids. CDR3 in amino acids: CASSLAGQTGYTF. In nucleotides, the CDR3 is TGTGCCAGCAGCCTAGCCGGACAAACTGGCTACACCTTC.

The chain carries TRBV10-3 and TRBJ2-1, with 7 bases matching TRBD2. Germline V CDR1 and CDR2: ENHRY, SYGVKD. CDR3 size: 11 residues. The trim removed 5 bases at V and 10 bases at J, leaving 2 bases unmatched. CDR3 sequence reads: CAISTAGEQFF. The CDR3 coding sequence is TGTGCCATCAGTACAGCGGGAGAGCAGTTCTTC.

The genes are TRBV27 and TRBJ1-3; D is possibly TRBD1 (6 bases). This CDR3 is built from 17 residues. In germline, CDR1 is MNHEY, CDR2 SMNVEV (reference sequence). V lost 4 bases to trimming and J lost 0 bases, with 16 bases between them. The DNA of the CDR3 is TGTGCCAGCAGTTCCTTAAGACAGGTTGACTCTGGAAACACCATATATTTT. This gives the protein CASSSLRQVDSGNTIYF.

The chain joins TRBV28 to TRBJ2-2; 7 bases match TRBD2. After removal of 7 bases from V and 0 bases from J, the junction contained 2 bases not matched to a gene. CDR3 size: 14 residues. Per germline, CDR1 MDHEN and CDR2 SYDVKM. Here the CDR3 DNA reads TGTGCCAGCATCACTAGCGCGAACACCGGGGAGCTGTTTTTT. This encodes CASITSANTGELFF.

The chain carries TRBV20-1 and TRBJ1-2, with 8 bases aligning to TRBD1. The trim removed 3 bases at V and 3 bases at J, leaving 3 bases unmatched. The CDR3 runs to 13 residues. Germline lookup yields CDR1 DFQATT and CDR2 SNEGSKA (reference sequence). CDR3 bases: TGCAGTGCTAGTGGCAGGGGGCACTATGGCTACACCTTC. This translates into CSASGRGHYGYTF.

V is TRBV19 and J is TRBJ2-3; maybe TRBD1 (5 bases). The CDR3 sequence is 14 residues long. V gave up 7 bases and J gave up 3 bases, with 14 bases separating them. CDR1 is LNHDA and CDR2 is SQIVND in the germline V gene (reference sequence). CDR3 DNA sequence: TGTGCCAGTACGATCCAGGGTGGGACAGATACGCAGTATTTT. This translates into CASTIQGGTDTQYF.

The J gene is TRBJ1-2, the V gene TRBV4-3; D not resolved. The CDR3 consists of 14 residues. V lost 4 bases, J lost 4 bases, and 13 bases lay in between. Germline V CDR1 and CDR2: LGHNA, YSLEER. The CDR3 DNA follows: TGCGCCAGCAGCCCTGGTCGAGGGCCCTATGGCTACACCTTC. It codes for CASSPGRGPYGYTF.

This clone has only one observation. This chain links TRBV19 with TRBJ1-1; 7 nucleotides match TRBD1. Germline V gene sequence: CDR1 LNHDA, CDR2 SQIVND (reference sequence). J gave up 5 bases and V 4 bases, and 4 bases lay outside the gene matches. The CDR3 covers 13 residues. In DNA, the CDR3 is TGTGCCAGTAGTACGACAGGGAGAACTGAAGCTTTCTTT. The encoded protein is CASSTTGRTEAFF.